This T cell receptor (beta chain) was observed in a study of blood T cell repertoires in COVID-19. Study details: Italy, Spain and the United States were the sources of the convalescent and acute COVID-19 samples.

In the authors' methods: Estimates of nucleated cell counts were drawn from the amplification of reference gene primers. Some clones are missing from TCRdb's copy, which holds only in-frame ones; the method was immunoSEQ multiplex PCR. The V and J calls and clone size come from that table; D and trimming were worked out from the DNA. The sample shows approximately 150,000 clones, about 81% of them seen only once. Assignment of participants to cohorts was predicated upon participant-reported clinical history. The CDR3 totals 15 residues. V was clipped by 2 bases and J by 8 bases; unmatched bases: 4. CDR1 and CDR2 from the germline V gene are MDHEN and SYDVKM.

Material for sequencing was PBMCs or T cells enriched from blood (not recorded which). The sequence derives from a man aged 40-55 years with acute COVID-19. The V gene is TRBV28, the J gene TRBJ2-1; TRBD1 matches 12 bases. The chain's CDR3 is CASSLKGQGAYEQFF. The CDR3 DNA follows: TGTGCCAGCAGTTTAAAGGGACAGGGGGCTTATGAGCAGTTCTTC.